Below, one TCR beta chain is given with its context. Antigen: not known. This sample is drawn from a study of T cell responses to AZD1222 COVID-19 vaccine. Overall study findings and caveats: The donors showed a predominance of white British ancestry and of females, with possible underestimation of clonal diversity. At baseline, seropositivity was found in only six or seven AZD1222 recipients.

Trimming shortened V by 3 bases and J by 8 bases, and 10 bases separated the two germline ends. CDR1 MDHEN and CDR2 SYDVKM come from the germline V gene. The CDR3 totals 12 residues. The table came from immunoSEQ multiplex PCR; TCRdb's copy has only in-frame clones and leaves some out. The sample shows about 150,000 clones, about 88% of them seen only once. The receptor was derived from an adult who had recovered from COVID-19. This sample comprised peripheral blood, obtained after recovery from COVID-19. V usage is TRBV28 and J usage is TRBJ1-2; weak D call: TRBD1 (5 bases). In nucleotides, the CDR3 is TGTGCCAGCAGTTTCCCCGGGACCGGCTACACCTTC. Its protein is CASSFPGTGYTF.